Presented here are 26 T cell receptor beta chains from one specimen sequenced in a study of blood T cell repertoires in COVID-19. The protocol was immunoSEQ multiplex PCR, while the TCRdb copy is restricted to in-frame clones and leaves out a portion. The sample includes about 100,000 clones, around 81% of them seen just once. The sequenced sample consisted of peripheral blood. The source of these receptors is a man aged 50-59 years with active or convalescent COVID-19.

This clone has a single count. The rearrangement links TRBV5-4 to TRBJ1-2, with TRBD1 matching over 9 bases. Germline lookup yields CDR1 SGHNT and CDR2 YYREEE (reference sequence). The length of the CDR3 is 14 residues. V shed 4 bases and J 3 bases; nucleotides not matched to a gene: 4. The CDR3 sequence is CASSTGTGHYGYTF. DNA of the CDR3: TGTGCCAGCAGCACAGGGACAGGGCACTATGGCTACACCTTC.

The V gene is TRBV7-3, the J gene TRBJ1-6; possible D gene TRBD1, 5 bases. Germline CDR1 and CDR2: SGHTA and FQGTGA. The CDR3 contains 15 residues. Trimming left V 0 bases short and J 4 bases short, with 7 bases between. The CDR3 region has the DNA TGTGCCAGCAGCTTAACTGGGACTTATAATTCACCCCTCCACTTT. Translated: CASSLTGTYNSPLHF.

The rearrangement uses TRBV9 and TRBJ1-2, with 8 bases aligning to TRBD1. Germline V gene data show CDR1 as SGDLS and CDR2 as YYNGEE. V shed 0 bases, J shed 8 bases, and the junction held 3 bases outside the gene matches. The length of the CDR3 is 13 residues. In nucleotides, the CDR3 is TGTGCCAGCAGCGTAGTACAGGGGGGAGGCTACACCTTC. This sequence encodes CASSVVQGGGYTF.

This chain connects TRBV30 to TRBJ1-2; D possibly corresponds to TRBD1 (6 bases). V dropped 0 bases and J dropped 10 bases, with 18 bases sitting between them. Germline V gene lookup returns CDR1 GTSNPN and CDR2 SVGIG (reference sequence). This CDR3 is 14 amino acids long. The CDR3 DNA follows: TGTGCCTGGAGTGTACAGGGATCACTTCGGGACTACACCTTC. It specifies CAWSVQGSLRDYTF.

The rearrangement links TRBV27 to TRBJ1-1; D possibly corresponds to TRBD1 (5 bases). CDR1 and CDR2 (germline): MNHEY, SMNVEV (reference sequence). CDR3 length equals 17 residues. V was clipped by 5 bases and J by 2 bases, with 21 bases between them. The CDR3 spells CASSGLGGIWINTEAFF. In nucleotides, the CDR3 is TGTGCCAGCAGTGGGTTGGGGGGAATATGGATTAACACTGAAGCTTTCTTT.

The chain has TRBV6-5 and TRBJ1-1; the match to TRBD1 covers 8 bases. Germline trimming cut 6 bases from V and 6 bases from J; bases unmatched to any gene: 9. This CDR3 contains 14 residues. Germline CDR1 is MNHEY and CDR2 is SVGAGI. The CDR3: CASSRGTGTPEAFF. CDR3 DNA: TGTGCCAGCAGCCGAGGGACAGGTACTCCTGAAGCTTTCTTT.

The chain carries TRBV30 and TRBJ2-7; unclear D gene. V was cut by 0 bases and J by 6 bases, with 9 bases left in between. The CDR3 sequence is 12 residues long. In germline, CDR1 is GTSNPN, CDR2 SVGIG (reference sequence). CDR3 sequence reads: CAWSVLTPEQYF. Written as DNA, the CDR3 is TGTGCCTGGAGTGTTCTGACTCCCGAGCAGTACTTC.

V usage is TRBV29-1 and J usage is TRBJ1-4; 8 bases line up with TRBD1. From germline, CDR1 is SQVTM and CDR2 ANQGSEA. V lost 6 bases to trimming and J lost 0 bases; unmatched junction nucleotides: 6. CDR3 length: 15 amino acids. Written as DNA, the CDR3 is TGCAGCGTAACCGGGACAGGCGCAACTAATGAAAAACTGTTTTTT. It specifies CSVTGTGATNEKLFF.

The V call is TRBV14, the J call TRBJ2-1; 8 bases are shared with TRBD2. This CDR3 contains 14 residues. Germline CDR1 and CDR2: SGHDN and FVKESK. The V and J ends lost 4 bases and 7 bases, in that order; junction bases with no gene match: 6. For the CDR3, the DNA is TGTGCCAGCAGCCGCATTAGCGGGAATAATGAGCAGTTCTTC. It yields the protein CASSRISGNNEQFF.

The chain joins TRBV2 to TRBJ1-2; 8 bases are a match to TRBD1. The CDR3 is 14 residues long. From germline, CDR1 is SNHLY and CDR2 FYNNEI. The V gene end was trimmed by 4 bases and the J gene end by 4 bases; junction bases not matched to a gene: 5. This CDR3 is CASSATGGLYGYTF. The CDR3 nucleotides are TGTGCCAGCAGTGCTACAGGGGGGCTCTATGGCTACACCTTC.

The V and J genes are TRBV7-9 and TRBJ2-3, with 7 nucleotides matching TRBD2. The V and J ends lost 5 bases and 5 bases, in that order; junction bases with no gene match: 16. CDR1 SEHNR and CDR2 FQNEAQ come from the germline V gene (reference sequence). The CDR3 is made up of 17 amino acids. CDR3: CASSLILAVTQGDTQYF. The CDR3 DNA is TGTGCCAGCAGCCTCATTCTAGCGGTTACCCAGGGAGATACGCAGTATTTT.

This chain connects TRBV5-1 to TRBJ1-1, with D unclear. Germline V gene lookup returns CDR1 SGHRS and CDR2 YFSETQ. V lost 5 bases and J 2 bases, leaving 13 bases between the germline ends. CDR3 size: 14 residues. Here the CDR3 DNA reads TGCGCCAGCAGGTGGGAGGGAGGAAACACTGAAGCTTTCTTT. Amino acid sequence: CASRWEGGNTEAFF.

This clone was seen a few times. CDR3 sequence: CASSFDREDYGYTF. DNA for the CDR3: TGTGCCAGCAGCTTCGACAGGGAGGACTATGGCTACACCTTC. This chain uses TRBV7-8 with TRBJ1-2, with 7 bases fitting TRBD1. Germline values: CDR1 SGHVS, CDR2 FQNEAQ. The CDR3 is 14 amino acids. V shed 3 bases and J 3 bases; nucleotides not matched to a gene: 4. The full variable domain, with the rest looked up from reference TRBV7-8 and TRBJ1-2, is GAGVSQSPRYKVAKRGQDVALRCDPISGHVSLFWYQQALGQGPEFLTYFQNEAQLDKSGLPSDRFFAERPEGSVSTLKIQRTQQEDSAVYLCASSFDREDYGYTFGSGTRLTVV.

The chain links TRBV9 to TRBJ2-2, with unresolved D. Germline CDR1 is SGDLS and CDR2 is YYNGEE. V was trimmed by 0 bases and J by 8 bases, leaving 14 bases between them. This CDR3 has 15 residues. CDR3 loop: CASSVAPAERGELFF. In DNA, the CDR3 is TGTGCCAGCAGCGTAGCTCCGGCGGAGAGGGGGGAGCTGTTTTTT.

The chain combines TRBV10-2 with TRBJ2-7, with a possible D match to TRBD2 (6 bases). V dropped 7 bases and J dropped 2 bases, with 15 bases sitting between them. This CDR3 spans 14 amino acids. CDR1 and CDR2 (germline): WSHSY, SAAADI. For the CDR3, the DNA is TGCGCCAGCAAGGCGGGGCCAAATACCTACGAGCAGTACTTC. Its protein product is CASKAGPNTYEQYF.

This clone was seen only a few times. This chain joins TRBV12-5 and TRBJ2-3; 12 bases match TRBD2. CDR1 and CDR2 from the germline V gene are LGHNT and FRNRAP. Losses at the gene ends were 4 bases for V and 6 bases for J; bases not matched to a gene: 8. CDR3 length: 16 amino acids. This CDR3 is CASGSPGTSGSDTQYF. CDR3 bases: TGTGCTAGTGGTTCCCCCGGGACTAGCGGGTCTGATACGCAGTATTTT. The full variable domain, with the rest looked up from reference TRBV12-5 and TRBJ2-3, is DARVTQTPRHKVTEMGQEVTMRCQPILGHNTVFWYRQTMMQGLELLAYFRNRAPLDDSGMPKDRFSAEMPDATLATLKIQPSEPRDSAVYFCASGSPGTSGSDTQYFGPGTRLTVL.

This clone was seen only once. The V call is TRBV18, the J call TRBJ2-7, with D possibly being TRBD2 (6 bases). Germline V gene sequence: CDR1 KGHSH, CDR2 LQKENI. The CDR3 has 12 amino acids. The CDR3 bases are TGTGGGAGGGCCCCTTCGAGTTACGAGCAGTACTTC. Amino acids: CGRAPSSYEQYF.

The J gene is TRBJ1-2, the V gene TRBV18; TRBD1 might be the D (6 bases). CDR1 and CDR2 from the germline V gene are KGHSH and LQKENI. V lost 6 bases and J lost 3, with 14 bases in between. The CDR3 contains 14 residues. CDR3 protein: CASSSTGLYYGYTF. The CDR3 bases are TGTGCCAGCTCGTCTACAGGGCTTTACTATGGCTACACCTTC.

V usage is TRBV12-3 or TRBV12-4 and J usage is TRBJ1-4; D is uncertain. The CDR3 loop spans 13 amino acids. V lost 5 bases and J lost 7, with 11 bases in between. In DNA form, the CDR3 reads TGTGCCAGCAGTCCCAGGTACCTTGAAAAACTGTTTTTT. Translating gives CASSPRYLEKLFF.

This sequence joins TRBV5-1 and TRBJ1-6; 8 nucleotides align to TRBD1. V shed 2 bases, J shed 7 bases, and the junction held 11 bases outside the gene matches. Germline assignment: CDR1 SGHRS and CDR2 YFSETQ. The CDR3 contains 17 residues. CDR3 in amino acids: CASSLLSPDRANSPLHF. The CDR3 DNA is TGCGCCAGCAGCTTATTAAGCCCGGACAGGGCAAATTCACCCCTCCACTTT.

Only a few counts were recorded for this clone. The chain combines TRBV11-1 with TRBJ2-5; 8 bases are a match to TRBD2. Trimming took 8 bases from V and 4 from J; bases not matched to a gene: 9. The CDR3 is 14 amino acids. The germline V gene encodes CDR1 SGHAT and CDR2 FQDESV (reference sequence). Here the CDR3 DNA reads TGTGCCAGCCAACTCACTAGCGGTAGAGAGACCCAGTACTTC. Residues: CASQLTSGRETQYF.

This sequence joins TRBV3-1 (or the pseudogene TRBV3-2) and TRBJ1-3; weak D call: TRBD1 (5 bases). The germline V and J ends were trimmed by 3 bases and 8 bases, with 14 bases remaining between them. The V gene's germline CDR1 is LGHDT and CDR2 YNNKEL (reference sequence). The CDR3 length is 14 residues. The CDR3 DNA is TGTGCCAGCAGCCAGCTTCCCGGGGGGGACACCATATATTTT. Encoded protein: CASSQLPGGDTIYF.

V and J are TRBV18 and TRBJ2-3; TRBD1 agrees at 8 bases. The CDR3 runs 14 residues. V lost 4 bases, J lost 6 bases, and 6 bases stayed unmatched. Germline-derived CDR1 and CDR2 are KGHSH and LQKENI. CDR3 bases: TGTGCCAGCTCACTGGGACAGGCCGGGGATACGCAGTATTTT. This encodes CASSLGQAGDTQYF.

V and J are TRBV14 and TRBJ2-1, with 15 bases matching TRBD2. The CDR3 runs to 18 residues. The V gene end was trimmed by 2 bases and the J gene end by 9 bases; junction bases not matched to a gene: 11. CDR1 and CDR2 (germline): SGHDN, FVKESK. The CDR3 loop is CASSQPRTSGRGRGEQFF. Here the CDR3 DNA reads TGTGCCAGCAGCCAACCCAGGACTAGCGGGAGGGGCCGCGGTGAGCAGTTCTTC.

V gene TRBV5-6 combines with J gene TRBJ2-7, with D possibly matching TRBD2 (6 bases). The CDR3 spans 15 residues. The germline V gene has CDR1 SGHDT and CDR2 YYEEEE. Trimming stripped 5 bases from V and 2 bases from J, with 17 bases between. CDR3 DNA: TGTGCCAGCAGGCCCACCGGGACTCAAACCTACGAGCAGTACTTC. Its protein product is CASRPTGTQTYEQYF.

This chain uses TRBV15 with TRBJ1-6, with 9 bases lining up with TRBD1. CDR1 and CDR2 (germline): LNHNV, YYDKDF (reference sequence). The CDR3 contains 16 residues. V trimming: 5 bases; J trimming: 11 bases; junction bases outside the gene matches: 13. Here the CDR3 reads CATSEGKDRGEAPLHF. The CDR3, as DNA: TGTGCCACCAGCGAGGGGAAGGACAGGGGCGAGGCACCCCTCCACTTT.